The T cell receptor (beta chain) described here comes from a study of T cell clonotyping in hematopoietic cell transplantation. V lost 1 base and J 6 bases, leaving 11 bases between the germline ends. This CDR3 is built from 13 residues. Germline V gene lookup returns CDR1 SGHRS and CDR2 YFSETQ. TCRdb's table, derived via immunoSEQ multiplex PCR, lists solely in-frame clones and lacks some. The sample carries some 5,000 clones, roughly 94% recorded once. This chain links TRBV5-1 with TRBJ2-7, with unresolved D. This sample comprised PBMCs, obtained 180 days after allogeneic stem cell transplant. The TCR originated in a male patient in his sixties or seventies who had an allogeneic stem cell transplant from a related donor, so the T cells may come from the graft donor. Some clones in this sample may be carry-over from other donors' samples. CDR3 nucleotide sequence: TGCGCCAGCAGCTTGTTTGGGGTCGGCGAGCAGTACTTC. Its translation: CASSLFGVGEQYF.